The text below deals with one TCR beta chain. The data were taken from a study of Tregs in tolerant kidney transplant recipients. Unstimulated Tregs (CD4+CD25+CD127-) and CD4+CD25- non-Tregs were sorted from PBMCs. Only in-frame clones appear in the TCRdb table, and some are missing; sequencing was by immunoSEQ multiplex PCR. The data hold about 17,000 clones, with roughly 82% observed a single time. The TCR originated in a human donor in good health. Sequences were obtained from Tregs from blood.

The chain's CDR3 is CASCLVRDRGGETQYF. The DNA for the CDR3 is TGTGCCAGCTGCCTTGTCCGGGACAGGGGGGGAGAGACCCAGTACTTC. The rearrangement joins TRBV2 to TRBJ2-5; 11 bases fit TRBD1. Trimming at V came to 8 bases and at J to 4 bases, leaving 12 bases not matched to a gene. Germline V gene data show CDR1 as SNHLY and CDR2 as FYNNEI. The CDR3 is 16 amino acids.